The present entry profiles one T cell receptor (beta chain) with its context. Its antigen is undetermined. The PCR employed 60 Vbeta primers together with 13 Jbeta primers. Profiled with immunoSEQ multiplex PCR; TCRdb holds only in-frame clones, not every one. Its clone listing holds over 75,000 clones. The sample belongs to a study of cytomegalovirus exposure and HLA in healthy donors. As for the study in general: Of the donors genotyped, several hundred in all, over 80% fell in the Caucasian-associated ancestry cluster.

The CDR3 has 14 residues. Trimming removed 2 bases at V and 2 bases at J, with 10 bases between. CDR1 is SGHRS, CDR2 YFSETQ, per germline. General observations from the study: Reports indicate that TCR beta sequences accurately predicted the HLA-A and HLA-B alleles of most subjects. Rare sequences made up most TCRs, while some public TCRs were found in many donors.

Sequenced: PBMCs. The rearrangement uses TRBV5-1 and TRBJ1-1; D is ambiguous. The origin of this receptor is a man aged 45-60 years in good health and CMV-seronegative. CDR3 sequence: CASSFSGRNTEAFF. The DNA of the CDR3 is TGCGCCAGCAGCTTTTCGGGAAGAAACACTGAAGCTTTCTTT.